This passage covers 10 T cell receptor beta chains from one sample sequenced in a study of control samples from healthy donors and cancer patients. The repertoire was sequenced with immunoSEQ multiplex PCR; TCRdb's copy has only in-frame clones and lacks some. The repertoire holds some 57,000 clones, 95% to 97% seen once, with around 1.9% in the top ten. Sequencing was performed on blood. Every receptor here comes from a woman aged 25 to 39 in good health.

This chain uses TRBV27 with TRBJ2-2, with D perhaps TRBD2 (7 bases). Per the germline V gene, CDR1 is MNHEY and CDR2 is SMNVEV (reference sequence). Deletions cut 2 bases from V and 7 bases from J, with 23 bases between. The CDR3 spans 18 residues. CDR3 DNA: TGTGCCAGCAGTTTAAGGGTCCAGAAGGCGGGGGCAGGCGGGGAGCTGTTTTTT. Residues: CASSLRVQKAGAGGELFF.

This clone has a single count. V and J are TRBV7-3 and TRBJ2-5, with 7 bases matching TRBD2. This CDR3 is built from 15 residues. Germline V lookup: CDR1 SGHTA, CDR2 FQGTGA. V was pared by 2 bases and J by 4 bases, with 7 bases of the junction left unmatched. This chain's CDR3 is CASSLSAGVGETQYF. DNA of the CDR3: TGTGCCAGCAGCTTATCCGCGGGAGTGGGAGAGACCCAGTACTTC.

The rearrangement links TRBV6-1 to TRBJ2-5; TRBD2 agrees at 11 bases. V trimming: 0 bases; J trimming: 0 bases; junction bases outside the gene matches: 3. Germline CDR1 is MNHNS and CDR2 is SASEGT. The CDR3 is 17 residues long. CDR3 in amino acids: CASSEAVAGGYQETQYF. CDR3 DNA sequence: TGTGCCAGCAGTGAAGCTGTAGCGGGAGGGTACCAAGAGACCCAGTACTTC.

DNA of the CDR3: TGTGCCAGCAGCTTAGATCCGCTCAGTGAGCAGTTCTTC. Protein: CASSLDPLSEQFF. V is TRBV11-3 and J is TRBJ2-1, with D unclear. From germline, CDR1 is SGHNT and CDR2 YENEEA. The CDR3 runs to 13 residues. The ends were cut back, 0 bases at V and 9 bases at J, with 9 bases in the middle.

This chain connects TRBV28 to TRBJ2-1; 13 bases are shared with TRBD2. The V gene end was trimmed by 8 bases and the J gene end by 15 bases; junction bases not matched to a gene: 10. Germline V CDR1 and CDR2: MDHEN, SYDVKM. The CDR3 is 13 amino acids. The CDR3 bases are TGTGCCAGCCACGGGACTAGCGGGGCCATTGGGTTCTTC. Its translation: CASHGTSGAIGFF.

The CDR3 protein is CSATSFEQFF. CDR3 in DNA: TGCAGCGCGACTAGCTTTGAGCAGTTCTTC. This chain joins TRBV29-1 and TRBJ2-1, with 7 nucleotides matching TRBD2. The ends lost 7 bases at V and 9 bases at J; junction bases unmatched: 3. CDR1 and CDR2 from the germline V gene are SQVTM and ANQGSEA. The CDR3 is 10 amino acids.

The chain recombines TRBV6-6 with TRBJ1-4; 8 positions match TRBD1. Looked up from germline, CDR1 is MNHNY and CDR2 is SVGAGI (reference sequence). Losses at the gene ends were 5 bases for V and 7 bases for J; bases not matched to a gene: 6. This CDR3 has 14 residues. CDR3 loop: CASSKDRVIEKLFF. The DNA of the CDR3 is TGTGCCAGCAGTAAGGACAGGGTGATTGAAAAACTGTTTTTT.

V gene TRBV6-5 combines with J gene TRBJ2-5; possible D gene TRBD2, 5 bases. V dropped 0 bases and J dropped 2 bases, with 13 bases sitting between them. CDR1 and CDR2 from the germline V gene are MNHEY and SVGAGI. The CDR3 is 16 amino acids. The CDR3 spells CASSYSADETQETQYF. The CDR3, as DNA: TGTGCCAGCAGTTACTCAGCGGACGAGACTCAAGAGACCCAGTACTTC.

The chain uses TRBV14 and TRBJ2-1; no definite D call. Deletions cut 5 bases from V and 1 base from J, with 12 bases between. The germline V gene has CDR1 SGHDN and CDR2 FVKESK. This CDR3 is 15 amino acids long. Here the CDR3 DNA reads TGTGCCAGCAGCACCGACTGGAAATCCTACAATGAGCAGTTCTTC. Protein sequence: CASSTDWKSYNEQFF.

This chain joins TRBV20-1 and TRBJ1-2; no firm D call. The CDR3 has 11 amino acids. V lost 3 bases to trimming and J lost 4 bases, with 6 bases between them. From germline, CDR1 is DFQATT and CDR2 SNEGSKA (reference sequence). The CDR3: CSASSVYGYTF. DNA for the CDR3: TGCAGTGCTAGCTCGGTCTATGGCTACACCTTC.